Presented here are 27 T cell receptor beta chains from one specimen sequenced in a study of T cells in pancreatic ductal adenocarcinoma. The selected patients with pancreatic ductal adenocarcinoma had surgery but no neoadjuvant therapy. Using immunoSEQ multiplex PCR, the repertoire was profiled, and TCRdb retains in-frame clones only, with some absent. The sample lists around 94,000 clones, nearly 95% occurring once. What was sequenced was PBMCs. These receptors were taken from a human donor with pancreatic ductal adenocarcinoma.

The chain carries TRBV19 and TRBJ1-1, with D unclear. The CDR3 is 12 residues long. V lost 3 bases, J lost 1 base, and 3 bases lay in between. Germline V lookup: CDR1 LNHDA, CDR2 SQIVND (reference sequence). The CDR3 protein is CASSIQNTEAFF. For the CDR3, the DNA is TGTGCCAGTAGTATCCAGAACACTGAAGCTTTCTTT.

The V gene is TRBV18, the J gene TRBJ2-2; D is possibly TRBD1 (6 bases). The CDR3 consists of 17 residues. The germline CDR1 and CDR2 sequences are KGHSH and LQKENI. The V end lost 5 bases, the J end lost 2 bases, and 18 bases lay between the germline ends. DNA for the CDR3: TGTGCCAGCTCAGCCCGGGACACCTCCCCTAACACCGGGGAGCTGTTTTTT. Its translation: CASSARDTSPNTGELFF.

V gene TRBV6-1 combines with J gene TRBJ2-1; D perhaps matches TRBD1 (6 bases). The CDR3 extends over 18 amino acids. Looked up from germline, CDR1 is MNHNS and CDR2 is SASEGT. The V and J ends lost 3 bases and 0 bases respectively, with 18 bases between them. The chain's CDR3 is CASSDRLQGLSSYNEQFF. CDR3 nucleotides: TGTGCCAGCAGTGACCGGTTACAGGGCCTAAGCTCCTACAATGAGCAGTTCTTC.

This clone was seen only once. This sequence joins TRBV5-6 and TRBJ2-2; D unresolved. V gave up 0 bases and J gave up 5 bases, with 5 bases separating them. CDR1 SGHDT and CDR2 YYEEEE come from the germline V gene. The CDR3 loop spans 13 amino acids. The CDR3 DNA reads as TGTGCCAGCAGCTTGGTCTCTACCGGGGAGCTGTTTTTT. Protein product: CASSLVSTGELFF.

The chain uses TRBV2 and TRBJ2-1; D is perhaps TRBD2 (6 bases). Germline-derived CDR1 and CDR2 are SNHLY and FYNNEI. Trimming took off 3 bases at V and 5 bases at J, with 14 bases between the two ends. CDR3 length: 15 residues. In DNA form, the CDR3 reads TGTGCCAGCAGTGAGGAGAATTGGGGGGACAATGAGCAGTTCTTC. Its protein product is CASSEENWGDNEQFF.

J is TRBJ2-7 and V is TRBV29-1, with 7 bases identical to TRBD2. Trimming took 0 bases from V and 1 from J; bases not matched to a gene: 3. CDR3 length equals 14 residues. Germline-derived CDR1 and CDR2 are SQVTM and ANQGSEA. The DNA for the CDR3 is TGCAGCGTTGAAGATCGGGAGGATTCCTACGAGCAGTACTTC. Protein product: CSVEDREDSYEQYF.

The CDR3 spells CASTGQATGELFF. CDR3 in DNA: TGTGCCAGCACGGGACAGGCCACCGGGGAGCTGTTTTTT. V usage is TRBV2 and J usage is TRBJ2-2; the match to TRBD1 covers 8 bases. J was trimmed by 4 bases and V by 7 bases; bases with no gene match: 2. The CDR3 is made up of 13 amino acids. Germline CDR1 and CDR2: SNHLY and FYNNEI.

V and J are TRBV30 and TRBJ1-5; D is possibly TRBD1 (6 bases). The CDR3 is made up of 15 amino acids. Between the trimmed V and J ends, which lost 0 bases and 2 bases, there was a span of 11 bases. Germline V gives CDR1 GTSNPN, CDR2 SVGIG (reference sequence). CDR3 nucleotide sequence: TGTGCCTGGAGTGTCGGGGGGCATCGCAATCAGCCCCAGCATTTT. It yields the protein CAWSVGGHRNQPQHF.

The chain uses TRBV30 and TRBJ1-5; 8 bases agree with TRBD1. Germline CDR1 and CDR2: GTSNPN and SVGIG (reference sequence). The CDR3 is 14 residues long. J was trimmed by 8 bases and V by 0 bases; bases with no gene match: 6. The CDR3 is CAWSVQGAVKPQHF. In DNA, the CDR3 is TGTGCCTGGAGTGTTCAGGGGGCGGTGAAGCCCCAGCATTTT.

This CDR3 reads CASSQGNFQGYEQYF. In DNA form, the CDR3 reads TGCGCCAGCAGCCAAGGGAACTTCCAGGGGTACGAGCAGTACTTC. The chain employs TRBV4-1 and TRBJ2-5, with D possibly matching TRBD1 (6 bases). The DNA end favors TRBJ2-7, so the J call may be wrong. The CDR3 consists of 15 residues. Germline V gene data show CDR1 as MGHRA and CDR2 as YSYEKL.

This clone was picked up one time. The rearrangement uses TRBV5-1 and TRBJ2-3; 9 bases fit TRBD2. This CDR3 contains 15 residues. Trimming removed 5 bases from V and 4 bases from J; junction bases left unmatched: 8. Germline V gene lookup returns CDR1 SGHRS and CDR2 YFSETQ. This CDR3 is CASRILAGWSDTQYF. The DNA for the CDR3 is TGCGCCAGCAGGATCCTAGCGGGATGGTCAGATACGCAGTATTTT.

The chain joins TRBV6-5 to TRBJ2-5, with TRBD2 matching over 14 bases. The CDR3 totals 14 residues. V shed 8 bases, J shed 1 base, and the junction held 0 bases outside the gene matches. Germline V gives CDR1 MNHEY, CDR2 SVGAGI. The CDR3 region is CASGTSGGQETQYF. CDR3 nucleotide sequence: TGTGCCAGCGGGACTAGCGGGGGCCAAGAGACCCAGTACTTC.

The chain uses TRBV13 and TRBJ2-5; tentative D call: TRBD1 (6 bases). Trimming shortened V by 3 bases and J by 4 bases, and 9 bases separated the two germline ends. There are 13 residues in the CDR3. The germline V gene has CDR1 PRHDT and CDR2 FYEKMQ (reference sequence). DNA for the CDR3: TGTGCCAGCAGCTTCAGGGGATTAGAGACCCAGTACTTC. It encodes CASSFRGLETQYF. The full variable domain, in which reference TRBV13 and TRBJ2-5 provide the parts outside the CDR3, is AAGVIQSPRHLIKEKRETATLKCYPIPRHDTVYWYQQGPGQDPQFLISFYEKMQSDKGSIPDRFSAQQFSDYHSELNMSSLELGDSALYFCASSFRGLETQYFGPGTRLLVL.

This clone has only one observation. V usage is TRBV20-1 and J usage is TRBJ1-2; D uncertain. This CDR3 region has 11 residues. The germline V gene encodes CDR1 DFQATT and CDR2 SNEGSKA (reference sequence). V dropped 6 bases and J dropped 8 bases, with 13 bases sitting between them. Here the CDR3 reads CSAAAGEGYTF. The CDR3 DNA sequence: TGCAGTGCAGCGGCTGGTGAGGGCTACACCTTC.

The V gene is TRBV11-3, the J gene TRBJ2-2, with D tentatively TRBD2 (6 bases). The CDR3 contains 17 residues. Per the germline V gene, CDR1 is SGHNT and CDR2 is YENEEA. V was trimmed by 0 bases and J by 3 bases, leaving 14 bases between them. CDR3 in amino acids: CASSLDLGGLDTGELFF. CDR3 bases: TGTGCCAGCAGCTTAGATCTCGGAGGGTTAGACACCGGGGAGCTGTTTTTT.

The rearrangement uses TRBV27 and TRBJ2-1, with D possibly being TRBD1 (6 bases). The CDR3 totals 14 residues. The germline gives CDR1 MNHEY, CDR2 SMNVEV (reference sequence). V was clipped by 2 bases and J by 4 bases, with 9 bases between them. The CDR3 nucleotides read TGTGCCAGCAGTTTAGTGGGACAATACAATGAGCAGTTCTTC. Protein product: CASSLVGQYNEQFF.

The V gene is TRBV28, the J gene TRBJ1-2; a weak D match, TRBD1 (5 bases). The CDR3 has 13 residues. V lost 1 base, J lost 7 bases, and 10 bases lay in between. Germline CDR1 and CDR2: MDHEN and SYDVKM. The CDR3 nucleotides read TGTGCCAGCAGTTTATATCAGGGTAGTGGCTACACCTTC. It translates to CASSLYQGSGYTF.

The chain is built from TRBV28 and TRBJ1-2, with D perhaps matching TRBD1 (5 bases). Trimming stripped 7 bases from V and 5 bases from J, with 8 bases between. This CDR3 is 11 amino acids long. Germline V gene lookup returns CDR1 MDHEN and CDR2 SYDVKM. The CDR3 nucleotides are TGTGCCAGCACGACAGATTATGGCTACACCTTC. Amino acids: CASTTDYGYTF.

The rearrangement uses TRBV10-3 and TRBJ2-5; D is perhaps TRBD2 (5 bases). Germline V gene sequence: CDR1 ENHRY, CDR2 SYGVKD. With 4 bases removed from V and 5 bases from J, the gap between germline ends came to 17 bases. The CDR3 is 15 amino acids. CDR3 coding DNA: TGTGCCATCAGTGGCTCCTACTTAGCGCGGGAGACCCAGTACTTC. Protein sequence: CAISGSYLARETQYF.

The chain links TRBV7-9 to TRBJ1-2, with 8 positions matching TRBD1. V gave up 4 bases and J gave up 8 bases; unmatched junction bases: 6. The CDR3 consists of 13 residues. The germline V gene encodes CDR1 SEHNR and CDR2 FQNEAQ (reference sequence). The CDR3 spells CASSSPGGIGYTF. Written as DNA, the CDR3 is TGTGCCAGCAGCTCACCAGGGGGCATCGGCTACACCTTC.

This sequence joins TRBV19 and TRBJ2-3; a possible D gene is TRBD2 (6 bases). Germline CDR1 and CDR2: LNHDA and SQIVND (reference sequence). The CDR3 has 18 amino acids. V was clipped by 3 bases and J by 0 bases, with 19 bases between them. Here the CDR3 reads CASSIRLGTQSSTDTQYF. As DNA, the CDR3 is TGTGCCAGTAGTATCCGCTTGGGGACTCAATCTAGCACAGATACGCAGTATTTT.

The V gene is TRBV7-9, the J gene TRBJ2-5; 11 nucleotides line up with TRBD2. The germline CDR1 and CDR2 sequences are SEHNR and FQNEAQ (reference sequence). With V trimmed by 5 bases and J by 1 base, 12 bases remained unmatched. CDR3 size: 18 residues. The CDR3 reads CASSGRLAGGPSQETQYF. The CDR3, as DNA: TGTGCCAGCAGCGGACGCCTAGCGGGAGGCCCGTCCCAAGAGACCCAGTACTTC.

The V gene is TRBV10-3, the J gene TRBJ2-1, with 9 bases matching TRBD2. Unmatched junction bases numbered 2, after V lost 3 bases and J lost 5 bases. Germline CDR1 and CDR2: ENHRY and SYGVKD. The length of the CDR3 is 14 residues. Here the CDR3 DNA reads TGTGCCATCAGTGACCTAGCGGGAAACAATGAGCAGTTCTTC. Translating it yields CAISDLAGNNEQFF.

The chain has TRBV5-8 and TRBJ1-4; the D gene is possibly TRBD1 (5 bases). The CDR3 is 14 amino acids. The V end was cut by 4 bases, the J end by 0 bases, with 7 bases between. Per the germline V gene, CDR1 is SGHTS and CDR2 is YDEGEE. This chain's CDR3 is CASSATATNEKLFF. DNA of the CDR3: TGTGCCAGCAGCGCGACAGCAACTAATGAAAAACTGTTTTTT.

This sequence joins TRBV29-1 and TRBJ1-1, with TRBD1 matching 7 bases. The V segment lost 2 bases and the J segment 11 bases; nucleotides outside the gene matches: 5. Germline V gene sequence: CDR1 SQVTM, CDR2 ANQGSEA. The CDR3 sequence is 11 residues long. This CDR3 reads CSVERGQRAFF. The CDR3 region has the DNA TGCAGCGTTGAAAGGGGGCAGCGGGCTTTCTTT.

This clone was recorded only once. This sequence joins TRBV5-1 and TRBJ2-2; D is unclear. CDR1 SGHRS and CDR2 YFSETQ come from the germline V gene. V was clipped by 0 bases and J by 1 base, with 4 bases between them. This CDR3 spans 14 amino acids. The CDR3 sequence: CASSLDLNTGELFF. DNA for the CDR3: TGCGCCAGCAGCTTGGACTTGAACACCGGGGAGCTGTTTTTT.

The chain has TRBV28 and TRBJ2-7, with TRBD2 matching 9 bases. Trimming at V came to 3 bases and at J to 7 bases, leaving 10 bases not matched to a gene. The length of the CDR3 is 15 residues. Germline-derived CDR1 and CDR2 are MDHEN and SYDVKM. The CDR3 loop reads CASSFAPAGGGEQYF. The CDR3 DNA reads TGTGCCAGCAGTTTTGCTCCAGCGGGAGGTGGTGAGCAGTACTTC.